The following is a T cell receptor beta chain sequence with its context. Assembly of TCR beta libraries relied on iRepertoire HTBI primers together with Arm-PCR of CDR3 regions. One entry per CDR3 protein results from TCRdb running MiXCR on the multiplex PCR reads. The sample lists about half a million distinct CDR3 sequences, approximately 22% occurring once. CDR3 size: 18 residues. From germline, CDR1 is MGHRA and CDR2 YSYEKL. With 3 bases clipped from V and 6 bases from J, the junction kept 17 bases outside the gene matches. Time point: persistent/refractory GD, antithyroid drugs over 5 years with positive TRAb. RNA isolated from PBMCs was used to make the TCR library. The authors diagnosed Graves' disease using American Thyroid Association guidelines. The data are from a study of regulatory T cells in long-lasting Graves disease.

This TCR was recovered from a female donor with Graves disease. The V and J genes are TRBV4-1 and TRBJ1-2; 9 bases agree with TRBD1. Source: peripheral blood mononuclear cells (PBMCs), taken when the disease was refractory, from a patient treated with antithyroid drugs. CDR3 loop: CASSQEPGQGSPLDGYTF. CDR3 nucleotide sequence: TGCGCCAGCAGCCAGGAACCGGGACAGGGATCTCCCCTGGATGGCTACACCTTC.